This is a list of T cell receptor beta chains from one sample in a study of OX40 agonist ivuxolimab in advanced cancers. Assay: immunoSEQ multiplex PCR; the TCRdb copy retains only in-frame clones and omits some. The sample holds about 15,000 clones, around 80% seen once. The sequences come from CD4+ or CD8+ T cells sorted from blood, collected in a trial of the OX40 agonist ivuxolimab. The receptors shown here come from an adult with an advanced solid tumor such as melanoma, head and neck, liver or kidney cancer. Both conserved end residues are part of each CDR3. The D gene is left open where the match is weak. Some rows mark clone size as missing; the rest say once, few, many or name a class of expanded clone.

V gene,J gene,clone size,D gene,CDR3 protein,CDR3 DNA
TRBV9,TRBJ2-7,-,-,CASSALQGNINEQYF,TGTGCCAGCAGCGCCCTGCAGGGAAATATAAACGAGCAGTACTTC
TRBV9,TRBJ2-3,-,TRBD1,CASSVGGGDRSTDTQYF,TGTGCCAGCAGCGTCGGTGGTGGGGACAGGAGCACAGATACGCAGTATTTT
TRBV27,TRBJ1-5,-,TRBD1,CASSSVQGNQPQHF,TGTGCCAGCAGTTCAGTACAGGGGAATCAGCCCCAGCATTTT
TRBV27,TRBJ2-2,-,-,CAIRRPDGELFF,TGTGCCATCAGGAGACCCGACGGGGAGCTGTTTTTT
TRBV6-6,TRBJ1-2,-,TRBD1,CASRSRDSYYGYTF,TGTGCCAGCAGAAGCCGGGACAGTTACTATGGCTACACCTTC
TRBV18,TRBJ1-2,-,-,CASSLQENYGYTF,TGTGCCAGCTCATTACAGGAGAACTATGGCTACACCTTC
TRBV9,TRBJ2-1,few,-,CASTPGSLYNEQFF,TGTGCCAGCACCCCGGGGAGCCTCTACAATGAGCAGTTCTTC
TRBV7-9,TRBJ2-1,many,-,CASSSPGLYNEQFF,TGTGCCAGCAGCTCCCCCGGCCTATACAATGAGCAGTTCTTC
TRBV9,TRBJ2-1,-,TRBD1,CASSVDHRGPGNEQFF,TGTGCCAGCAGCGTAGACCACAGGGGGCCGGGTAATGAGCAGTTCTTC
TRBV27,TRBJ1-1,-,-,CASSLSPGNTEAFF,TGTGCCAGCAGTTTAAGTCCCGGGAACACTGAAGCTTTCTTT
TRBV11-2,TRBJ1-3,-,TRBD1,CASSTTGNIYF,TGTGCCAGCAGCACGACAGGGAACATATATTTT
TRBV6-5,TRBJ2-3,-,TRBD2,CASSYSRGGGDTQYF,TGTGCCAGCAGTTACTCGCGGGGGGGCGGTGATACGCAGTATTTT
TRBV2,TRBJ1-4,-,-,CASIRMHSTNEKLFF,TGTGCCAGCATTCGGATGCATTCAACTAATGAAAAACTGTTTTTT
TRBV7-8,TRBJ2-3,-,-,CASSLGQGNTDTQYF,TGTGCCAGCAGCCTGGGGCAGGGGAATACAGATACGCAGTATTTT
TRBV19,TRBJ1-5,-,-,CASRNRDSGNQPQHF,TGTGCCAGTAGGAACCGGGACTCTGGCAATCAGCCCCAGCATTTT
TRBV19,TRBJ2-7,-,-,CASSIGGPLYEQYF,TGTGCCAGTAGTATAGGAGGGCCCCTCTACGAGCAGTACTTC
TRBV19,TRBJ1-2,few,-,CASSDGGGYTF,TGTGCCAGTAGTGATGGGGGCGGCTACACCTTC
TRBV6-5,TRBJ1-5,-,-,CASRPGPRNQPQHF,TGTGCCAGCAGACCGGGCCCCCGGAATCAGCCCCAGCATTTT
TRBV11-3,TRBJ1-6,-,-,CASSLDTGQNLHF,TGTGCCAGCAGCTTAGATACTGGACAGAACCTCCACTTT
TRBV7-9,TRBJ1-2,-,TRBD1,CASSFDPSRQGTDGYTF,TGTGCCAGCAGCTTCGATCCCAGCCGACAGGGAACGGATGGCTACACCTTC
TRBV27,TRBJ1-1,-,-,CASSLYPPSTLNTEAFF,TGTGCCAGCAGTTTATATCCGCCGTCAACTTTGAACACTGAAGCTTTCTTT
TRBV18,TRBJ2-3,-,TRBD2,CASSPAAGGNTDTQYF,TGTGCCAGCTCACCGGCGGCGGGGGGTAATACAGATACGCAGTATTTT
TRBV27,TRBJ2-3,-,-,CASGPWGDTQYF,TGTGCCAGCGGCCCATGGGGGGATACGCAGTATTTT
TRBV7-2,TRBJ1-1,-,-,CASSLLRGHRNTEAFF,TGTGCCAGCAGCTTACTACGGGGACACAGGAACACTGAAGCTTTCTTT
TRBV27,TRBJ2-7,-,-,CASRQGGNEQYF,TGTGCCAGCAGACAGGGCGGAAACGAGCAGTACTTC
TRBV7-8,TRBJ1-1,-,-,CASSPPNFEAFF,TGTGCCAGCAGCCCCCCGAATTTTGAAGCTTTCTTT
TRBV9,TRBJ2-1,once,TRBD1,CASSPPGQSVNNEQFF,TGTGCCAGCAGCCCCCCGGGACAGTCAGTGAACAATGAGCAGTTCTTC
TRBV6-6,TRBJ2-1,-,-,CASRLQDYNEQFF,TGTGCCAGCAGGCTACAGGATTACAATGAGCAGTTCTTC
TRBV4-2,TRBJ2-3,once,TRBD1,CASSQGAFRGPADTQYF,TGTGCCAGCAGCCAGGGAGCCTTCAGGGGGCCGGCAGATACGCAGTATTTT
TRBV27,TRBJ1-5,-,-,CASSSRGGPRGGQPQHF,TGTGCCAGCAGTTCCCGAGGCGGGCCCCGCGGTGGTCAGCCCCAGCATTTT
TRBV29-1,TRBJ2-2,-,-,CSVENNRNGELFF,TGCAGCGTTGAAAACAACAGGAACGGGGAGCTGTTTTTT
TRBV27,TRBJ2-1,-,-,CASSSGTTNNEQFF,TGTGCCAGCAGTTCAGGAACAACGAACAATGAGCAGTTCTTC
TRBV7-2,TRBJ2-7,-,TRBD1,CASSLVGQTYEQYF,TGTGCCAGCAGCTTAGTGGGACAGACCTACGAGCAGTACTTC
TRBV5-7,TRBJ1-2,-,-,CASSPGRIYGYTF,TGTGCCAGCAGCCCCGGACGGATCTATGGCTACACCTTC
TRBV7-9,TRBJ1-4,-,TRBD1,CASSSGTGIEKLFF,TGTGCCAGCAGTTCCGGGACAGGGATTGAAAAACTGTTTTTT
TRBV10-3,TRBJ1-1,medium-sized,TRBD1,CAISESDRMNTEAFF,TGTGCCATCAGTGAGTCGGACAGGATGAACACTGAAGCTTTCTTT
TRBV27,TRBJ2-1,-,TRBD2,CASSIRGLAGDYNEQFF,TGTGCCAGCAGTATCCGCGGACTAGCGGGGGACTACAATGAGCAGTTCTTC
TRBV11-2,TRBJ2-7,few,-,CASSYGTGDEQYF,TGTGCCAGCAGCTATGGAACGGGGGACGAGCAGTACTTC
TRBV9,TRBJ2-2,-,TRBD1,CASSVGDSFTGELFF,TGTGCCAGCAGCGTAGGGGACAGCTTCACCGGGGAGCTGTTTTTT
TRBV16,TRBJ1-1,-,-,CASSQLLLNTEAFF,TGTGCCAGCAGCCAATTACTCCTGAACACTGAAGCTTTCTTT
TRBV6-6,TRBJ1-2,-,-,CASSLGRAYGYTF,TGTGCCAGCAGTTTGGGAAGGGCCTATGGCTACACCTTC
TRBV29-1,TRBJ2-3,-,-,CSVVSLGDPTDTQYF,TGCAGCGTTGTGTCGCTCGGCGACCCCACAGATACGCAGTATTTT
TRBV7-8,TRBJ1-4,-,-,CASSSAGATNEKLFF,TGTGCCAGCAGCTCCGCGGGTGCAACTAATGAAAAACTGTTTTTT
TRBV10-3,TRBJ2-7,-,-,CAISESSHEQYF,TGTGCCATCAGTGAGTCTAGCCACGAGCAGTACTTC
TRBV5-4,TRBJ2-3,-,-,CASSWGSDTQYF,TGTGCCAGCAGCTGGGGGTCAGATACGCAGTATTTT
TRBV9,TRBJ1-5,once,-,CASSEGGFGNQPQHF,TGTGCCAGCAGCGAGGGGGGGTTCGGCAATCAGCCCCAGCATTTT
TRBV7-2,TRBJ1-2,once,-,CASSSTGLAGYTF,TGTGCCAGCAGCTCTACAGGGTTGGCTGGCTACACCTTC
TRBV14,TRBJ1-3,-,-,CASSPTDLWGNTIYF,TGTGCCAGCAGCCCCACAGACCTCTGGGGAAACACCATATATTTT
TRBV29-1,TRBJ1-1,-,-,CSVEVNTEAFF,TGCAGCGTTGAAGTCAACACTGAAGCTTTCTTT
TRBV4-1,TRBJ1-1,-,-,CASSQGPVENTEAFF,TGCGCCAGCAGCCAAGGTCCCGTCGAGAACACTGAAGCTTTCTTT
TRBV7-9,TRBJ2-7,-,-,CASSSLPRPYEQYF,TGTGCCAGCAGCTCCCTACCCAGACCGTACGAGCAGTACTTC
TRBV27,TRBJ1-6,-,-,CASSFAGNSPLHF,TGTGCCAGCAGTTTTGCGGGGAATTCACCCCTCCACTTT
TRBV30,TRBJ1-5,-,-,CAWGTGTANNQPQHF,TGTGCCTGGGGGACGGGGACCGCCAACAATCAGCCCCAGCATTTT
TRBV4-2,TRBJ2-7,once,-,CASSQESLIGEQYF,TGTGCCAGCAGCCAAGAGTCACTAATCGGCGAGCAGTACTTC
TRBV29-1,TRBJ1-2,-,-,CSVEPPDTYGYTF,TGCAGCGTTGAGCCACCCGACACCTATGGCTACACCTTC